The T cell receptor (beta chain) under discussion was sequenced for a study of blood T cells in healthy people across ages. The germline V gene encodes CDR1 SGDLS and CDR2 YYNGEE. This CDR3 has 14 amino acids. Together with a sample-barcoded 5' primer, a J-beta primer mix was included in a second PCR lasting about 7 to 12 cycles. From the 5' RACE reads, TCRdb called clonotypes with MiXCR, one entry per CDR3 protein. The table records roughly 800,000 distinct CDR3 sequences, roughly 60% of them present only once. The material sequenced was blood. The J gene is TRBJ2-5, the V gene TRBV9; D may correspond to TRBD1 or TRBD2 (6 bases each). The DNA end is more similar to TRBJ2-7, so the J call may be wrong. The TCR comes from a man aged 30 to 39 in good health. CDR3 bases: TGTGCCAGCAGCGTAGCTCTCAGGGGAGGCGAGCAGTACTTC. Translated: CASSVALRGGEQYF.